This record concerns one T cell receptor beta chain sequence. The sample comes from a study of blood T cell repertoires in COVID-19. Turning to the study itself: Collection of acute and convalescent COVID-19 samples took place in the United States, Italy and Spain.

There are 15 residues in the CDR3. V was clipped by 5 bases and J by 0 bases, with 14 bases between them. In germline, CDR1 is LNHNV, CDR2 YYDKDF (reference sequence). Only in-frame clones appear in the TCRdb table, and some are missing; sequencing was by immunoSEQ multiplex PCR. The table includes approximately 230,000 clones, 70% to 90% detected once. Sequenced material: peripheral blood. The receptor was derived from a woman aged 40 to 50 who had recovered from COVID-19. The chain employs TRBV15 and TRBJ2-7, with D perhaps TRBD2 (5 bases). CDR3 in amino acids: CATSGARGSSYEQYF. Here the CDR3 DNA reads TGTGCCACCAGCGGCGCTAGAGGGAGCTCCTACGAGCAGTACTTC.